This T cell receptor beta chain came from a study of blood T cell repertoires in COVID-19. Study-level information: PBMCs, B-cell-depleted T cells, or T cells provided the cDNA or gDNA that made up the material.

V lost 7 bases and J lost 6, with 12 bases in between. The CDR3 has 13 residues. Germline CDR1 and CDR2: SNHLY and FYNNEI. Those designated as exposed participants met a COVID-19 case within 2 weeks before study entry. Using immunoSEQ multiplex PCR, the repertoire was profiled, and TCRdb retains in-frame clones only, with some absent. The profile covers approximately 310,000 clones, with about 85% appearing a single time and under 2% taken by the ten largest. Sequencing was done on a sample of PBMCs or T cells enriched from blood (not recorded which). This sequence was found in a woman in her twenties or thirties who had been exposed to COVID-19. This chain uses TRBV2 with TRBJ2-2; D might be TRBD2 (5 bases). In nucleotides, the CDR3 is TGTGCCAGCAATGGGGAGATACCCGGGGAGCTGTTTTTT. Its translation: CASNGEIPGELFF. Complete variable domain (other parts from reference TRBV2 and TRBJ2-2): EPEVTQTPSHQVTQMGQEVILRCVPISNHLYFYWYRQILGQKVEFLVSFYNNEISEKSEIFDDQFSVERPDGSNFTLKIRSTKLEDSAMYFCASNGEIPGELFFGEGSRLTVL.